Shown below are 17 T cell receptor beta chains from a single sample sequenced in a study of CD8 T cells in ankylosing spondylitis. TCRdb fed the 5' RACE reads into MiXCR, producing one record per CDR3 protein. The sample carries a few hundred thousand distinct CDR3 sequences, more than 20% recorded once. The source material was blood, either unsorted or a sorted T cell fraction (not recorded which). The source is a female donor with ankylosing spondylitis or in good health (not recorded which).

Ten or more counts support this clonotype. The gene calls are TRBV12-3 or TRBV12-4 and TRBJ2-1, with 7 bases fitting TRBD2. The CDR3 covers 15 residues. V lost 4 bases, J lost 7 bases, and 10 bases stayed unmatched. DNA for the CDR3: TGTGCCAGCAGTTCGCCGAAGGGGACTAAAAATGAGCAGTTCTTC. Amino acid sequence: CASSSPKGTKNEQFF.

This chain links TRBV7-6 with TRBJ1-4; no clear D. V was pared by 5 bases and J by 5 bases, with 12 bases between. The CDR3 has 14 residues. Germline assignment: CDR1 SGHVS and CDR2 FNYEAQ. The CDR3 reads CASSPWVQNEKLFF. The CDR3 nucleotides read TGTGCCAGCAGCCCTTGGGTCCAGAATGAAAAACTGTTTTTT. Using reference TRBV7-6 and TRBJ1-4 for the parts outside the CDR3, the full variable domain is GAGVSQSPRYKVTKRGQDVALRCDPISGHVSLYWYRQALGQGPEFLTYFNYEAQQDKSGLPNDRFSAERPEGSISTLTIQRTEQRDSAMYRCASSPWVQNEKLFFGSGTQLSVL.

This chain links TRBV20-1 with TRBJ2-3; 9 bases are shared with TRBD2. The CDR3 extends over 15 amino acids. Germline V gene sequence: CDR1 DFQATT, CDR2 SNEGSKA (reference sequence). V gave up 3 bases and J gave up 5 bases; unmatched junction bases: 9. Here the CDR3 reads CSASRLAGDIDTQYF. DNA for the CDR3: TGCAGTGCTAGTCGGTTAGCGGGAGACATAGATACGCAGTATTTT.

The chain uses TRBV5-1 and TRBJ2-1; D is unresolved. Per germline, CDR1 SGHRS and CDR2 YFSETQ. Trimming stripped 2 bases from V and 4 bases from J, with 7 bases between. The CDR3 runs to 13 residues. The chain's CDR3 is CASSFPGYNEQFF. The CDR3 DNA reads TGCGCCAGCAGCTTCCCAGGATACAATGAGCAGTTCTTC.

The chain carries TRBV25-1 and TRBJ2-7; 7 positions agree with TRBD2. J lost 6 bases, V lost 3 bases, and 8 bases had no gene match. CDR1 MGHDK and CDR2 SYGVNS come from the germline V gene. This CDR3 has 14 residues. In nucleotides, the CDR3 is TGTGCCAGCAGTGAGCGGGAGTCCTCTTCCGAGCAGTACTTC. Translation: CASSERESSSEQYF.

This clonotype was found a few times. The genes are TRBV12-3 or TRBV12-4 and TRBJ2-1; 7 nucleotides agree with TRBD2. V was clipped by 5 bases and J by 2 bases; unmatched bases: 6. The CDR3 has 15 amino acids. In nucleotides, the CDR3 is TGTGCCAGCAGTCGGGCGGGACTAACCTACAATGAGCAGTTCTTC. It specifies CASSRAGLTYNEQFF.

This clonotype was recorded many times. V usage is TRBV12-3 or TRBV12-4 and J usage is TRBJ1-2; the D gene is possibly TRBD1 (6 bases). Trimming left V 5 bases short and J 9 bases short, with 13 bases between. CDR3 length equals 12 residues. CDR3 coding DNA: TGTGCCAGCAGTCAAAGACAGGACCGCTACACCTTC. Amino acids: CASSQRQDRYTF.

This clonotype was detected a few times. The chain is built from TRBV6-1 and TRBJ1-2; D remains ambiguous. The CDR3 has 15 residues. Between the trimmed V and J ends, which lost 0 bases and 5 bases, there was a span of 13 bases. Per germline, CDR1 MNHNS and CDR2 SASEGT. The CDR3 spells CASSEAEGSAYGYTF. The CDR3 region has the DNA TGTGCCAGCAGTGAAGCGGAGGGTAGTGCGTATGGCTACACCTTC.

This clonotype has a handful of counts. The CDR3 is CAISDRSATEAFF. The CDR3 coding sequence is TGTGCCATCAGTGACCGCTCGGCGACTGAAGCTTTCTTT. The rearrangement uses TRBV10-3 and TRBJ1-1; D uncertain. The CDR3 loop spans 13 amino acids. Between the trimmed V and J ends, which lost 3 bases and 5 bases, there was a span of 10 bases. From germline, CDR1 is ENHRY and CDR2 SYGVKD.

The chain links TRBV11-1 to TRBJ2-7; TRBD2 matches at 15 bases. The CDR3 covers 18 residues. V dropped 2 bases and J dropped 2; count of bases not matched to a gene: 7. Germline V lookup: CDR1 SGHAT, CDR2 FQDESV (reference sequence). The CDR3 DNA sequence: TGTGCCAGCAGCTTACAGGGACTAGCGGGAGGAAGCACCTACGAGCAGTACTTC. Its protein product is CASSLQGLAGGSTYEQYF.

This chain links TRBV27 with TRBJ1-1; 10 bases fit TRBD1. The germline V gene encodes CDR1 MNHEY and CDR2 SMNVEV (reference sequence). The CDR3 has 16 amino acids. The ends lost 6 bases at V and 0 bases at J; junction bases unmatched: 7. CDR3 DNA: TGTGCCAGCAGCCGGGACAGGGGCCTCATGAACACTGAAGCTTTCTTT. Amino acids: CASSRDRGLMNTEAFF.

A few counts support this clonotype. This chain joins TRBV20-1 and TRBJ2-6; D not resolved. The CDR3 contains 16 residues. Germline-derived CDR1 and CDR2 are DFQATT and SNEGSKA (reference sequence). The V end was cut by 6 bases, the J end by 1 base, with 16 bases between. The DNA of the CDR3 is TGCAGTGCCCCGTCCCGCCGCCGTTCTGGGGCCAACGTCCTGACTTTC. It yields the protein CSAPSRRRSGANVLTF.

The chain joins TRBV4-3 to TRBJ2-7; TRBD2 aligns across 7 bases. The CDR3 is 15 amino acids. Germline V lookup: CDR1 LGHNA, CDR2 YSLEER. J was trimmed by 2 bases and V by 0 bases; bases with no gene match: 4. CDR3 in amino acids: CASSQESSGAYEQYF. CDR3 DNA: TGCGCCAGCAGCCAAGAGTCCAGCGGGGCCTACGAGCAGTACTTC.

This clonotype was picked up a small number of times. This sequence joins TRBV20-1 and TRBJ2-5; D ambiguous. CDR3 size: 14 residues. Germline V lookup: CDR1 DFQATT, CDR2 SNEGSKA (reference sequence). The V and J ends lost 0 bases and 0 bases respectively, with 8 bases between them. The CDR3 sequence: CSARDPGYQETQYF. The CDR3 DNA reads TGCAGTGCTAGAGATCCCGGGTACCAAGAGACCCAGTACTTC.

Only a few counts were recorded for this clonotype. This chain links TRBV2 with TRBJ1-5, with D unclear. Germline CDR1 is SNHLY and CDR2 is FYNNEI. V lost 7 bases and J 7 bases, leaving 14 bases between the germline ends. The CDR3 sequence is 13 residues long. Here the CDR3 reads CASTPGTWQPQHF. The CDR3 DNA follows: TGTGCCAGCACCCCAGGCACCTGGCAGCCCCAGCATTTT.

This clonotype was counted a few times. The V gene is TRBV20-1, the J gene TRBJ2-7; D possibly corresponds to TRBD2 (6 bases). This CDR3 is 16 amino acids long. The V gene's germline CDR1 is DFQATT and CDR2 SNEGSKA (reference sequence). Trimming shortened V by 3 bases and J by 1 base, and 19 bases separated the two germline ends. The CDR3 nucleotides read TGCAGTGCTAGGGCCTCTGGAGGGCCGATGTCCTACGAGCAGTACTTC. Translation gives CSARASGGPMSYEQYF.

The chain uses TRBV4-3 and TRBJ2-1; the D gene is possibly TRBD2 (7 bases). Germline V gives CDR1 LGHNA, CDR2 YSLEER. Trimming took off 1 base at V and 2 bases at J, with 15 bases between the two ends. The CDR3 covers 17 residues. The CDR3: CASSQVRGRATYNEQFF. The CDR3 DNA is TGCGCCAGCAGCCAAGTGAGGGGGAGGGCCACCTACAATGAGCAGTTCTTC.